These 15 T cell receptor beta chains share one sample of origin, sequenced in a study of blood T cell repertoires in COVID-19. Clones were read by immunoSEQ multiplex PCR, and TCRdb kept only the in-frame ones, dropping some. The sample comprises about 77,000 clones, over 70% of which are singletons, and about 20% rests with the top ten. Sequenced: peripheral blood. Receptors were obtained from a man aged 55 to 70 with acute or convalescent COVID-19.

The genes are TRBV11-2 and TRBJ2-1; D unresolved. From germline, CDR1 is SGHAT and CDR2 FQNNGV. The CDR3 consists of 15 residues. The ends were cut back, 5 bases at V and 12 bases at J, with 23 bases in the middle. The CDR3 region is CASSLNPGPTMWQFF. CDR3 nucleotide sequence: TGTGCCAGCAGCCTTAATCCGGGTCCAACCATGTGGCAGTTCTTC. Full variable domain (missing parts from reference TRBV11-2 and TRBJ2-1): EAGVAQSPRYKIIEKRQSVAFWCNPISGHATLYWYQQILGQGPKLLIQFQNNGVVDDSQLPKDRFSAERLKGVDSTLKIQPAKLEDSAVYLCASSLNPGPTMWQFFGPGTRLTVL.

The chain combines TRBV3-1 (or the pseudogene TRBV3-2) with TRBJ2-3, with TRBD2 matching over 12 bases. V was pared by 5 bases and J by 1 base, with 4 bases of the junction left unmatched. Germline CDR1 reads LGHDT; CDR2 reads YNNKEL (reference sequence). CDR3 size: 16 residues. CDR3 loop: CASSTGLAGGTDTQYF. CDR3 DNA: TGTGCCAGCAGCACGGGACTAGCGGGCGGCACAGATACGCAGTATTTT.

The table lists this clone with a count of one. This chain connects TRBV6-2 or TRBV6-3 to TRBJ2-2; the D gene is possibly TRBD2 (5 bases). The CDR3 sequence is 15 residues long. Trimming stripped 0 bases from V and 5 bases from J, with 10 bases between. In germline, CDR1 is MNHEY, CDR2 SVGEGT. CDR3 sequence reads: CASSYSGPGTGELFF. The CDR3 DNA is TGTGCCAGCAGTTACTCCGGACCGGGAACCGGGGAGCTGTTTTTT.

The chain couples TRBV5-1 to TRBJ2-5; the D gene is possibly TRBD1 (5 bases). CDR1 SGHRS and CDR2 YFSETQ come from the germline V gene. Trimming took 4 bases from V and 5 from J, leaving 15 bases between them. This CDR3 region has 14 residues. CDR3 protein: CASSEGHLQETQYF. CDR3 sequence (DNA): TGCGCCAGCAGCGAAGGACACCTTCAGGAGACCCAGTACTTC.

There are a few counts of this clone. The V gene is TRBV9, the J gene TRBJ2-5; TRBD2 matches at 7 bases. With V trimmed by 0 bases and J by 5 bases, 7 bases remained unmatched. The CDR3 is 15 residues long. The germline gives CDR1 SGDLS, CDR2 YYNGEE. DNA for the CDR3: TGTGCCAGCAGCGTAGGCGGGAGTATTGCTGAGACCCAGTACTTC. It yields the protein CASSVGGSIAETQYF. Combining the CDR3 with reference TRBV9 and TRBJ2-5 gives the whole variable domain DSGVTQTPKHLITATGQRVTLRCSPRSGDLSVYWYQQSLDQGLQFLIQYYNGEERAKGNILERFSAQQFPDLHSELNLSSLELGDSALYFCASSVGGSIAETQYFGPGTRLLVL.

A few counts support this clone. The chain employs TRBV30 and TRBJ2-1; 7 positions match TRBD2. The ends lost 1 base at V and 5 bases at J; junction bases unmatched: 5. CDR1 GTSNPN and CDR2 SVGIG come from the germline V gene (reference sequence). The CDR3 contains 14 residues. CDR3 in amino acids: CAWSGSGMDNEQFF. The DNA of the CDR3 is TGTGCCTGGAGTGGGAGCGGGATGGACAATGAGCAGTTCTTC.

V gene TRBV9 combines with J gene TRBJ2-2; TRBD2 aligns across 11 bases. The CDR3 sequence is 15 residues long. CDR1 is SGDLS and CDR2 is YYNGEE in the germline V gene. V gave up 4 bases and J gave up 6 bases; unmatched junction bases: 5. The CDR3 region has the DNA TGTGCCAGCAGCCGTAGCGGGGGGGTTGCCGGGGAGCTGTTTTTT. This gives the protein CASSRSGGVAGELFF.

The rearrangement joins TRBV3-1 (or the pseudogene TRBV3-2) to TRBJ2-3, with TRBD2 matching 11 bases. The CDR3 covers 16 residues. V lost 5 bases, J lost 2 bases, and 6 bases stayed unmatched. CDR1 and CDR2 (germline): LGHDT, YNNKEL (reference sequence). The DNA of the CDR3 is TGTGCCAGCAGCGAAACTAGCGGGGGACTCACAGATACGCAGTATTTT. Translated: CASSETSGGLTDTQYF.

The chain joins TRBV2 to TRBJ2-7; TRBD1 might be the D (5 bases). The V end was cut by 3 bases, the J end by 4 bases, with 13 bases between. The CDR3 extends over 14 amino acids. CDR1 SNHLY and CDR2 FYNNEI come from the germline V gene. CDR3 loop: CASSEPRARYEQYF. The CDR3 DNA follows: TGTGCCAGCAGTGAGCCCAGGGCTAGGTACGAGCAGTACTTC. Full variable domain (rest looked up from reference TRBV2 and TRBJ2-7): EPEVTQTPSHQVTQMGQEVILRCVPISNHLYFYWYRQILGQKVEFLVSFYNNEISEKSEIFDDQFSVERPDGSNFTLKIRSTKLEDSAMYFCASSEPRARYEQYFGPGTRLTVT.

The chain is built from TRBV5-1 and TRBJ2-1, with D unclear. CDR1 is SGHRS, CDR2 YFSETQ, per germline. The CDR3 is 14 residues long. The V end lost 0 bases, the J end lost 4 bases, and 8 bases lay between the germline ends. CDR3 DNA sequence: TGCGCCAGCAGCTTGGCTCAGGTTTACAATGAGCAGTTCTTC. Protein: CASSLAQVYNEQFF.

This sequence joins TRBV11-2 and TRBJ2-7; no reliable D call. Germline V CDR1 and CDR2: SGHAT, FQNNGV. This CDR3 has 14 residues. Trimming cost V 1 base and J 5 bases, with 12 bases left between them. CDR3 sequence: CASSLGDFYNEQYF. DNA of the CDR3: TGTGCCAGCAGCTTAGGTGACTTCTATAACGAGCAGTACTTC.

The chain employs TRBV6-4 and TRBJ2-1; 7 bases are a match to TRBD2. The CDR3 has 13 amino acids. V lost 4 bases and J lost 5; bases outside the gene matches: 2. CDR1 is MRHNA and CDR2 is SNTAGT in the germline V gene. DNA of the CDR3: TGTGCCAGCAGTGGGGGAGGGGACAATGAGCAGTTCTTC. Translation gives CASSGGGDNEQFF.

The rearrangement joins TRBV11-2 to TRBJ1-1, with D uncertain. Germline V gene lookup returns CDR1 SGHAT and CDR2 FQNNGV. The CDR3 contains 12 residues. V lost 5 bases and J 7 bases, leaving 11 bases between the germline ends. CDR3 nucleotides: TGTGCCAGCAGCACGCAGACATTTGAAGCTTTCTTT. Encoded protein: CASSTQTFEAFF.

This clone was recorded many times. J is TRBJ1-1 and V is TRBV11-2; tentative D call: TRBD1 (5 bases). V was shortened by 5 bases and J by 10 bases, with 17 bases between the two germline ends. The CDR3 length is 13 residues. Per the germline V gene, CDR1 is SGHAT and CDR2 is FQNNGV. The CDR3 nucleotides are TGTGCCAGCAGCCTTATTATGGGGGAGGGAGCTTTCTTT. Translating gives CASSLIMGEGAFF.

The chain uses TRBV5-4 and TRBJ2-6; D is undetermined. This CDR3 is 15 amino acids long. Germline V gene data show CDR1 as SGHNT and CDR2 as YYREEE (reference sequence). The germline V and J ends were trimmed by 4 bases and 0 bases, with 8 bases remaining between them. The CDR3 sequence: CASSQAVSGANVLTF. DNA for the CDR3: TGTGCCAGCAGCCAGGCCGTCTCTGGGGCCAACGTCCTGACTTTC.